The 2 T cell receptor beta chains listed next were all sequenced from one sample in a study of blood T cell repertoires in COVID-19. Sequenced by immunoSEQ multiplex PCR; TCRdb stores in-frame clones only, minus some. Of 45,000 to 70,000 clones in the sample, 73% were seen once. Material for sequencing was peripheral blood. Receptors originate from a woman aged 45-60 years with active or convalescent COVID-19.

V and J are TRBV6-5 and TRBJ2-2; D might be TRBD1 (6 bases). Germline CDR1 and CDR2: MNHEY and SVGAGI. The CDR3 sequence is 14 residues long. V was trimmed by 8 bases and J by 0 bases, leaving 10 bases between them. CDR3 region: CASSQGTNTGELFF. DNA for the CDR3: TGTGCCAGCTCACAGGGTACGAACACCGGGGAGCTGTTTTTT.

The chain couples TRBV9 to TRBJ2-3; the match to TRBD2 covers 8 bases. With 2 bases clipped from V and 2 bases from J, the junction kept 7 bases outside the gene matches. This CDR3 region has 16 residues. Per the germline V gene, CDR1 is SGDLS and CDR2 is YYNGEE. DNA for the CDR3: TGTGCCAGCAGCGTTACCGGCGGGAGGAACACAGATACGCAGTATTTT. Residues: CASSVTGGRNTDTQYF. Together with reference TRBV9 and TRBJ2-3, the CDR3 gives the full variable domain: DSGVTQTPKHLITATGQRVTLRCSPRSGDLSVYWYQQSLDQGLQFLIQYYNGEERAKGNILERFSAQQFPDLHSELNLSSLELGDSALYFCASSVTGGRNTDTQYFGPGTRLTVL.